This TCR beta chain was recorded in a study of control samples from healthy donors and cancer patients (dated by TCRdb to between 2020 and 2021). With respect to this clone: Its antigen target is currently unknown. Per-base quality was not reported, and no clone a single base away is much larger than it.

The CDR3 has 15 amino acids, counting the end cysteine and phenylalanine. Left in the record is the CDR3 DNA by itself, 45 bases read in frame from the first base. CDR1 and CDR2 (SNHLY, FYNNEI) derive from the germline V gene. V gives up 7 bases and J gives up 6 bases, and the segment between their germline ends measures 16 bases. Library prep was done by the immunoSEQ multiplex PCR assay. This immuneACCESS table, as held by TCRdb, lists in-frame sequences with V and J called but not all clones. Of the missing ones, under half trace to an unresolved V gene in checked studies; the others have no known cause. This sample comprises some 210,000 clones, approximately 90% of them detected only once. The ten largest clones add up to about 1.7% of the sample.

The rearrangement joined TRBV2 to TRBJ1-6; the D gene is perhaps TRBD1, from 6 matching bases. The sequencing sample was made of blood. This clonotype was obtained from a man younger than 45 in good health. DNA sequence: TGTGCCAGCACCGACATCGGACAGCCTAATTCACCCCTCCACTTT. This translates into CASTDIGQPNSPLHF.